This paragraph covers one TCR beta chain sequence. This record belongs to a study of cytomegalovirus exposure and HLA in healthy donors. CDR1 is MNHEY and CDR2 is SMNVEV in the germline V gene (reference sequence). V gave up 3 bases and J gave up 1 base, with 7 bases separating them. The CDR3 loop spans 13 amino acids. PCR employed 60 Vbeta and 13 Jbeta primers. The method was immunoSEQ multiplex PCR; TCRdb's version includes in-frame clones alone and lacks a portion of them. The sample holds 150,000 or so clones; 80% are singletons and the top ten take 1%. The rearrangement uses TRBV27 and TRBJ2-7; maybe TRBD1 (5 bases). This sequence originates from a woman between 50 and 59 years old in good health and CMV-seropositive. Material for sequencing was PBMCs. CDR3 loop: CASSFRVSYEQYF. The CDR3 region has the DNA TGTGCCAGCAGTTTCAGGGTGTCCTACGAGCAGTACTTC.